This T cell receptor beta chain was profiled in a study of Graves' ophthalmopathy and Graves' hyperthyroidism. This clonotype has just a few counts. Its cognate antigen is unknown. Study-wide results and caveats: Forecasting of ophthalmopathy progression by the model achieved almost 71% sensitivity and 72% to 85% specificity. Sensitivity reached 85% to 90% and specificity over 65% for a 13-signature model separating ophthalmopathy from stable hyperthyroidism.

The CDR3 is made up of 13 amino acids. Trimming took 7 bases from V and 2 from J, leaving 10 bases between them. As the template, RNA transcripts were used to amplify TCR beta CDR3 regions. HTBI-primed RT-PCR formed the first round, and a multiplex PCR formed the second. TCRdb recomputed calls from the multiplex PCR reads with MiXCR, one row per CDR3 protein. The sample lists about 700,000 distinct CDR3 sequences; about 40% were seen once. This receptor was obtained from an adult man with Graves' ophthalmopathy. The chain recombines TRBV12-3 or TRBV12-4 with TRBJ2-3, with D possibly TRBD2 on 5 matching bases. Specimen: peripheral blood. The CDR3 protein is CASTPTNTDTQYF. As DNA, the CDR3 is TGTGCCAGCACCCCGACTAACACAGATACGCAGTATTTT.